Each of the 9 T cell receptor beta chains below was sequenced from the same sample in a study of blood T cell repertoires in COVID-19 (dated by TCRdb to between 2020 and 2021). To prepare the library, the immunoSEQ multiplex PCR assay was applied. What TCRdb holds here is the immuneACCESS table cut down to in-frame rearrangements. Part of the clones is not present; checked against another copy, under half of the missing clones reflect an unresolved V gene, and the others are unexplained. The sample table contains 200,000 to 250,000 clones; only one count was recorded for less than 90% of them. The ten largest clones take up 10% of the sample. The sequenced material came from peripheral blood. These receptors all come from a woman at least 80 years old with COVID-19, enrolled during active disease.

This chain joins TRBV20-1 and TRBJ2-7; D gene unclear. CDR1 DFQATT and CDR2 SNEGSKA come from the germline V gene (reference sequence). V lost 1 base and J 9 bases, leaving 7 bases between the germline ends. The length of the CDR3 is 10 residues. CDR3 amino acids: CSARVGGQYF. The CDR3, as DNA: TGCAGTGCTAGAGTCGGTGGGCAGTACTTC.

The chain is built from TRBV19 and TRBJ1-6, with TRBD1 identical over 12 bases. The CDR3 has 19 residues. The J segment lost 4 bases and the V segment lost 6 bases, leaving 13 bases of the junction unmatched. Germline CDR1 is LNHDA and CDR2 is SQIVND (reference sequence). The CDR3 region is CASRRSGQGAREYNSPLHF. CDR3 DNA: TGTGCCAGTAGACGGTCGGGACAGGGGGCGCGGGAATATAATTCACCCCTCCACTTT.

The chain joins TRBV5-1 to TRBJ2-1, with a possible D match to TRBD1 (5 bases). This CDR3 is built from 15 residues. CDR1 is SGHRS and CDR2 is YFSETQ in the germline V gene. The V end lost 0 bases, the J end lost 5 bases, and 12 bases lay between the germline ends. In DNA, the CDR3 is TGCGCCAGCAGCTTGGAAGGGGTGTCACACAATGAGCAGTTCTTC. The encoded protein is CASSLEGVSHNEQFF.

This chain connects TRBV15 to TRBJ1-2; no definite D call. With 0 bases removed from V and 4 bases from J, the gap between germline ends came to 9 bases. Germline loops: CDR1 LNHNV, CDR2 YYDKDF (reference sequence). The CDR3 has 14 residues. The CDR3 sequence: CATSRDLVGYGYTF. In DNA form, the CDR3 reads TGTGCCACCAGCAGAGATCTGGTCGGCTATGGCTACACCTTC.

This chain links TRBV5-6 with TRBJ1-1, with D tentatively TRBD1 (5 bases). The CDR3 covers 15 residues. The germline CDR1 and CDR2 sequences are SGHDT and YYEEEE. Trimming cost V 0 bases and J 5 bases, with 14 bases left between them. In DNA, the CDR3 is TGTGCCAGCAGCTTGGAAGGACTCGGGGGAACTGAAGCTTTCTTT. Protein sequence: CASSLEGLGGTEAFF.

This clone was found once. In the same sample, other DNA sequences code for this CDR3. V and J are TRBV7-3 and TRBJ2-1; TRBD2 aligns across 7 bases. Germline CDR1 is SGHTA and CDR2 is FQGTGA. Trimming removed 5 bases from V and 1 base from J; junction bases left unmatched: 5. This CDR3 comprises 15 residues. The CDR3 DNA sequence: TGTGCCAGCAGCAGCGCCGGGGGGTCCTACAATGAGCAGTTCTTC. Encoded protein: CASSSAGGSYNEQFF.

The V call is TRBV6-2 or TRBV6-3, the J call TRBJ2-1, with 13 nucleotides matching TRBD2. Germline V CDR1 and CDR2: MNHEY, SVGEGT. The CDR3 has 14 amino acids. Trimming at V came to 4 bases and at J to 7 bases, leaving 1 base not matched to a gene. The CDR3 DNA is TGTGCCAGCAGTTGGGGACTAGCGGGGAATGAGCAGTTCTTC. Encoded protein: CASSWGLAGNEQFF.

The chain couples TRBV28 to TRBJ1-4; 9 bases are shared with TRBD1. This CDR3 is 14 amino acids long. After removal of 3 bases from V and 7 bases from J, the junction contained 3 bases not matched to a gene. From germline, CDR1 is MDHEN and CDR2 SYDVKM. CDR3 region: CASSLDRGGEKLFF. The CDR3 nucleotides are TGTGCCAGCAGTTTGGACAGGGGAGGTGAAAAACTGTTTTTT.

This clone was picked up one time. The J gene is TRBJ1-3, the V gene TRBV10-3; D is unresolved. Germline CDR1 is ENHRY and CDR2 is SYGVKD. The CDR3 has 14 residues. V dropped 3 bases and J dropped 0 bases, with 6 bases sitting between them. CDR3 region: CAISDPSSGNTIYF. Written as DNA, the CDR3 is TGTGCCATCAGTGACCCGAGCTCTGGAAACACCATATATTTT.